This TCR beta chain was observed in a study of CD8 T cells in ankylosing spondylitis. The study's findings and limits: Past research had described some motif variants in reactive arthritis synovial fluid and blood. Disease-linked clones bore a CD8+ phenotype, appearing relatively rarely in peripheral blood. What seemed typical of ankylosing spondylitis blood was a TCR beta motif built from fewer than ten highly homologous variants.

It was by quantitative 5'-RACE with molecular barcodes that TCR beta libraries were made. TCRdb re-derived calls from the 5' RACE reads in MiXCR, one entry per CDR3 protein. The repertoire holds about 220,000 distinct CDR3 sequences, 5.5% to 7.5% seen once, with over 12% in the top ten. This clonotype was seen many times. The antigen is unknown. Sequenced: blood, either unsorted or a sorted T cell fraction (not recorded which). The clonotype was recovered from a male donor with ankylosing spondylitis.

CDR3 bases: TGCAGTGCTCGGTACGAGCAGTACTTC. Translating it yields CSARYEQYF. The chain couples TRBV20-1 to TRBJ2-7; D is unresolved. The CDR3 covers 9 residues. Germline V gene lookup returns CDR1 DFQATT and CDR2 SNEGSKA (reference sequence). Trimming removed 5 bases from V and 4 bases from J, with 3 bases in between.